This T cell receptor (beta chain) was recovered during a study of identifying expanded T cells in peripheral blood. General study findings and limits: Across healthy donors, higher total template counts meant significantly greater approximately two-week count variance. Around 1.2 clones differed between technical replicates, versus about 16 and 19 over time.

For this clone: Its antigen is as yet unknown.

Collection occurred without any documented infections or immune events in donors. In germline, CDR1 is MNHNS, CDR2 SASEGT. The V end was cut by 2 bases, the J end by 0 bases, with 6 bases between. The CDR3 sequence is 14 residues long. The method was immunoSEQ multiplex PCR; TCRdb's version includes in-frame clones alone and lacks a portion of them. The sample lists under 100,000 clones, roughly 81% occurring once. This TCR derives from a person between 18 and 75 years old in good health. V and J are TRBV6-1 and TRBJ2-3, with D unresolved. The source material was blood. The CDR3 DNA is TGTGCCAGCAGTGAAACCCCTAGCACAGATACGCAGTATTTT. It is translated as CASSETPSTDTQYF.